This T cell receptor (beta chain) was sequenced for a study of response to subunit inactivated influenza vaccine. From the RT-PCR reads, TCRdb called clonotypes with MiXCR, one entry per CDR3 protein. In the table there are about 530,000 distinct CDR3 sequences, around 13% of which are singletons. Germline CDR1 and CDR2: DFQATT and SNEGSKA (reference sequence). The CDR3 has 14 amino acids. Trimming left V 0 bases short and J 0 bases short, with 8 bases between. The sequenced sample was PBMCs from blood, obtained 45 days after vaccination. The sequence was collected from a man aged 45-65 years who received an inactivated influenza vaccine. This chain joins TRBV20-1 and TRBJ1-1; D remains unclear. The CDR3 DNA reads as TGCAGTGCTAGAGATGGGCCCATGAACACTGAAGCTTTCTTT. This gives the protein CSARDGPMNTEAFF.